The 14 T cell receptor beta chains below come from one sample, sequenced in a study of T-cell reconstitution after alpha-beta-depleted transplantation in children. Preparation of the TCRbeta library was carried out with unique molecular identifiers. MiXCR, applied by TCRdb to the PCR reads, yields one record per CDR3 protein. The table lists some 200,000 distinct CDR3 sequences, roughly 7.1% of them singletons. The sequenced sample was PBMCs, obtained before TCRalphabeta/CD19-depleted stem cell transplant. The receptors shown here come from a boy between 2 and 10 years old with acute lymphoblastic leukemia, due to receive a stem cell transplant.

In its sample, this clonotype was seen many times. The rearrangement uses TRBV5-1 and TRBJ2-3; 9 bases match TRBD1. V trimming: 2 bases; J trimming: 4 bases; junction bases outside the gene matches: 8. The CDR3 consists of 16 residues. The germline V gene has CDR1 SGHRS and CDR2 YFSETQ. The CDR3 spells CASSFIGTGNPDTQYF. CDR3 nucleotide sequence: TGCGCCAGCAGCTTTATAGGGACAGGGAATCCAGATACGCAGTATTTT.

This clonotype was detected many times. V usage is TRBV15 and J usage is TRBJ2-1, with TRBD1 as a possible D gene (6 bases). Germline V gene sequence: CDR1 LNHNV, CDR2 YYDKDF (reference sequence). The CDR3 has 20 residues. V gave up 0 bases and J gave up 1 base, with 22 bases separating them. CDR3 DNA sequence: TGTGCCACCAGCAGAGATCACCGGGGCAGGGGCCGGGGTTCCTACAATGAGCAGTTCTTC. This codes for CATSRDHRGRGRGSYNEQFF.

This clonotype showed up many times. The chain carries TRBV28 and TRBJ2-7, with D possibly matching TRBD1 (6 bases). V dropped 5 bases and J dropped 8 bases, with 7 bases sitting between them. Per the germline V gene, CDR1 is MDHEN and CDR2 is SYDVKM. The CDR3 has 10 amino acids. CDR3 in amino acids: CASSRGKQYF. For the CDR3, the DNA is TGTGCCAGCAGTAGGGGGAAGCAGTACTTC.

Only a few counts were recorded for this clonotype. The rearrangement links TRBV6-1 to TRBJ1-2, with D possibly matching TRBD1 (5 bases). Germline V gene data show CDR1 as MNHNS and CDR2 as SASEGT. The ends were cut back, 5 bases at V and 6 bases at J, with 16 bases in the middle. The CDR3 is 14 residues long. The CDR3 sequence: CASSPGGILNGYTF. As DNA, the CDR3 is TGTGCCAGCAGTCCTGGGGGAATCTTAAATGGCTACACCTTC.

This clonotype has a count of ten or more. The V call is TRBV29-1, the J call TRBJ2-5, with D perhaps matching TRBD1 or TRBD2 (6 bases each). The V gene's germline CDR1 is SQVTM and CDR2 ANQGSEA. This CDR3 has 14 residues. V was trimmed by 8 bases and J by 5 bases, leaving 21 bases between them. This chain's CDR3 is CSSRRGGNVETQYF. DNA of the CDR3: TGCAGCTCTCGCAGGGGCGGGAACGTCGAGACCCAGTACTTC.

This clonotype was observed many times. The J gene is TRBJ2-2, the V gene TRBV7-9; D possibly matches TRBD1 or TRBD2 (5 bases each). The germline CDR1 and CDR2 sequences are SEHNR and FQNEAQ (reference sequence). The CDR3 runs 16 residues. The V gene lost 2 bases and the J gene lost 2 bases, with 12 bases spanning the gap. CDR3 in amino acids: CASSLFGTGNTGELFF. The DNA of the CDR3 is TGTGCCAGCAGCTTATTCGGGACGGGAAACACCGGGGAGCTGTTTTTT.

This clonotype was seen many times. The chain joins TRBV7-2 to TRBJ2-3; D is ambiguous. This CDR3 has 13 amino acids. Trimming took 1 base from V and 5 from J, leaving 7 bases between them. The germline CDR1 and CDR2 sequences are SGHTA and FQGNSA. The CDR3, as DNA: TGTGCCAGCAGCTTAGTATTCCAAGATACGCAGTATTTT. This sequence encodes CASSLVFQDTQYF.

This clonotype appeared many times. This sequence joins TRBV29-1 and TRBJ2-2, with D maybe TRBD2 (6 bases). The CDR3 length is 11 residues. Germline-derived CDR1 and CDR2 are SQVTM and ANQGSEA. Trimming took 4 bases from V and 6 from J, leaving 6 bases between them. CDR3 sequence: CSVAGAGELFF. Here the CDR3 DNA reads TGCAGCGTTGCGGGGGCCGGGGAGCTGTTTTTT.

This clonotype came up a few times. This chain joins TRBV12-3 or TRBV12-4 and TRBJ2-3; TRBD2 matches at 7 bases. The ends lost 1 base at V and 0 bases at J; junction bases unmatched: 1. The CDR3 spans 15 residues. CDR3 sequence reads: CASSLGTRSTDTQYF. The CDR3 DNA reads as TGTGCCAGCAGTTTAGGGACTAGAAGCACAGATACGCAGTATTTT.

This clonotype was counted many times. The chain recombines TRBV20-1 with TRBJ2-1; either TRBD1 or TRBD2 may supply D (6 bases each). There are 15 residues in the CDR3. With 5 bases removed from V and 2 bases from J, the gap between germline ends came to 16 bases. The germline CDR1 and CDR2 sequences are DFQATT and SNEGSKA (reference sequence). In nucleotides, the CDR3 is TGCAGTGCTGGACGGTCGGGGGCTGCCTACAATGAGCAGTTCTTC. Translating it yields CSAGRSGAAYNEQFF.

At least ten counts were recorded for this clonotype. The chain carries TRBV7-3 and TRBJ2-1, with TRBD1 matching over 8 bases. V gave up 4 bases and J gave up 7 bases; unmatched junction bases: 6. The germline V gene encodes CDR1 SGHTA and CDR2 FQGTGA. This CDR3 comprises 14 residues. The CDR3 loop is CASSSRTGLNEQFF. The DNA for the CDR3 is TGTGCCAGCAGCTCCAGGACAGGGCTGAATGAGCAGTTCTTC. Filled out from reference TRBV7-3 and TRBJ2-1, the complete variable domain reads GAGVSQTPSNKVTEKGKYVELRCDPISGHTALYWYRQSLGQGPEFLIYFQGTGAADDSGLPNDRFFAVRPEGSVSTLKIQRTERGDSAVYLCASSSRTGLNEQFFGPGTRLTVL.

This clonotype was picked up many times. The CDR3 bases are TGCAGTGCCTTACGGACTAGCGGGGGGAAGCCTAGCACAGATACGCAGTATTTT. Translation gives CSALRTSGGKPSTDTQYF. The rearrangement joins TRBV20-1 to TRBJ2-3; 14 bases map to TRBD2. The CDR3 contains 18 residues. After removal of 6 bases from V and 0 bases from J, the junction contained 11 bases not matched to a gene. In germline, CDR1 is DFQATT, CDR2 SNEGSKA (reference sequence).

This clonotype was recorded many times. The rearrangement links TRBV12-3 or TRBV12-4 to TRBJ2-6; 11 positions agree with TRBD1. The CDR3 has 18 residues. The trim removed 5 bases at V and 4 bases at J, leaving 10 bases unmatched. CDR3 bases: TGTGCCAGCAGTCCTAGGACAGGGGGCATAACCGGGGCCAACGTCCTGACTTTC. Its protein product is CASSPRTGGITGANVLTF.

This clonotype was found many times. The J gene is TRBJ2-1, the V gene TRBV3-1; D gene unclear. The CDR3 consists of 11 residues. Germline CDR1 reads LGHDT; CDR2 reads YNNKEL (reference sequence). V lost 8 bases and J lost 4, with 6 bases in between. CDR3 amino acids: CASGGYNEQFF. As DNA, the CDR3 is TGTGCCAGCGGCGGTTACAATGAGCAGTTCTTC.